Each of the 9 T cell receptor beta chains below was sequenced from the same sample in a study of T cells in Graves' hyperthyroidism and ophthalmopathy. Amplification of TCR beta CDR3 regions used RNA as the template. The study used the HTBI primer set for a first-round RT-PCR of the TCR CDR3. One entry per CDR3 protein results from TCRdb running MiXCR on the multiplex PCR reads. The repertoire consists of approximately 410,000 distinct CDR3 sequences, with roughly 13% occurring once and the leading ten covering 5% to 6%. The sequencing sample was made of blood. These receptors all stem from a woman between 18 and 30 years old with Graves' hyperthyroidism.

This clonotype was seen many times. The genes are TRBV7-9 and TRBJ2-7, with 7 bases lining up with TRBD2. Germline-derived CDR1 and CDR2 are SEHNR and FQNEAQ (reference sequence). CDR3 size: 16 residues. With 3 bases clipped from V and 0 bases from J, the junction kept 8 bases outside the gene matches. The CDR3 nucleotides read TGTGCCAGCAGCTTTGAATTCGGCGGGAGCTCCTACGAGCAGTACTTC. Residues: CASSFEFGGSSYEQYF.

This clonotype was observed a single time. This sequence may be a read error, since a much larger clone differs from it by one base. The CDR3: CSVGAQGGNTIYF. The CDR3 DNA is TGCAGCGTTGGGGCGCAGGGTGGAAACACCATATATTTT. The chain recombines TRBV29-1 with TRBJ1-3, with D perhaps matching TRBD1 (5 bases). The CDR3 loop spans 13 amino acids. V lost 4 bases and J lost 3, with 10 bases in between. Germline CDR1 SQVTM, CDR2 ANQGSEA. Variable domain in full (rest from reference TRBV29-1 and TRBJ1-3): SAVISQKPSRDICQRGTSLTIQCQVDSQVTMMFWYRQQPGQSLTLIATANQGSEATYESGFVIDKFPISRPNLTFSTLTVSNMSPEDSSIYLCSVGAQGGNTIYFGEGSWLTVV.

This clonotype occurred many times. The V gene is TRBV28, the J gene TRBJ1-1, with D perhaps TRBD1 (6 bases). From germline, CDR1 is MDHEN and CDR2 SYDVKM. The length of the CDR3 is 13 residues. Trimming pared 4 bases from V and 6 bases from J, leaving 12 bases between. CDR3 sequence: CASSWGRGSEAFF. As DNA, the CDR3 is TGTGCCAGCAGTTGGGGGCGCGGGTCTGAAGCTTTCTTT.

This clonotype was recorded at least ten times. Here the CDR3 DNA reads TGTGCCAGCAGTTTTAGGTCGGGGTCCTACAATGAGCAGTTCTTC. Translation gives CASSFRSGSYNEQFF. The chain employs TRBV28 and TRBJ2-1; TRBD2 is a possible D gene (5 bases). From germline, CDR1 is MDHEN and CDR2 SYDVKM. The CDR3 consists of 15 residues. The germline V and J ends were trimmed by 3 bases and 1 base, with 10 bases remaining between them.

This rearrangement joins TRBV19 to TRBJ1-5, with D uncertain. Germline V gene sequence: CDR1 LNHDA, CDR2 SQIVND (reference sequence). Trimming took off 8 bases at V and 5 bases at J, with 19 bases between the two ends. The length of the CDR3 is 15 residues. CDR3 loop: CASRFVPGVDQPQHF. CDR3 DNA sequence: TGTGCCAGTCGATTTGTCCCGGGAGTAGATCAGCCCCAGCATTTT.

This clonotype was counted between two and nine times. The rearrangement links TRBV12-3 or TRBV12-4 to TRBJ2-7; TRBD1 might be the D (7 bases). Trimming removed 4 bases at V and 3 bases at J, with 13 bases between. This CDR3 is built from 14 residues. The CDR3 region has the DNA TGTGCCAGCAGTTACGGGGGACAGAGCTACGAGCAGTACTTC. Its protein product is CASSYGGQSYEQYF.

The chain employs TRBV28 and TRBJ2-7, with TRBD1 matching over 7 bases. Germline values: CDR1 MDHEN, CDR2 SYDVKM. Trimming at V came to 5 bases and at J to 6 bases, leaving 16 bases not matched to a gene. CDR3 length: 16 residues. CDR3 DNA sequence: TGTGCCAGCAGTGTCTCGGGGCAACAGGGGTACGCCGAGCAGTACTTC. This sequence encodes CASSVSGQQGYAEQYF.

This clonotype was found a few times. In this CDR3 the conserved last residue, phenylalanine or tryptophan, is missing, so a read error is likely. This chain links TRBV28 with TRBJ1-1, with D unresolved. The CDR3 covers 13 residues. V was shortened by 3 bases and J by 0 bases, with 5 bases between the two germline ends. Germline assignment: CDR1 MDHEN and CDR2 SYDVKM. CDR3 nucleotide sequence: TGTGCCAGCAGTTTGGGAATGAACACTGAAGCTTTCTCT. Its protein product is CASSLGMNTEAFS.

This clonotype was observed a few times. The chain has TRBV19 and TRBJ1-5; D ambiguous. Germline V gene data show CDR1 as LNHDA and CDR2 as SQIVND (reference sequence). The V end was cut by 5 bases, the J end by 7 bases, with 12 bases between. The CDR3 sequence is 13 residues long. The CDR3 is CASSVEGRQPQHF. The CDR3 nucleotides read TGTGCCAGTAGTGTGGAGGGCAGGCAGCCCCAGCATTTT.